These 2 T cell receptor beta chains share one sample of origin, sequenced in a study of T-cell reconstitution after alpha-beta-depleted transplantation in children. A TCRbeta library incorporating unique molecular identifiers was prepared. TCRdb recomputed calls from the PCR reads with MiXCR, one row per CDR3 protein. The sample records 200,000 to 250,000 distinct CDR3 sequences, about 12% being singletons. Material: PBMCs from the stem cell graft donor, obtained from the stem cell graft. These receptors were collected from a human donor who donated a stem cell graft to a child with acute lymphoblastic leukemia.

This clonotype occurred a few times. The chain couples TRBV20-1 to TRBJ2-1; 12 bases are a match to TRBD2. Trimming cost V 5 bases and J 6 bases; bases outside gene matches: 11. The germline CDR1 and CDR2 sequences are DFQATT and SNEGSKA (reference sequence). The CDR3 totals 16 residues. CDR3 sequence: CSAPDRLAGDLNEQFF. CDR3 DNA: TGCAGTGCTCCAGACCGACTAGCGGGAGATCTCAATGAGCAGTTCTTC.

This clonotype was found many times. This chain connects TRBV7-9 to TRBJ2-7; 13 bases are shared with TRBD2. The J segment lost 5 bases and the V segment lost 5 bases, leaving 6 bases of the junction unmatched. Germline V gene lookup returns CDR1 SEHNR and CDR2 FQNEAQ (reference sequence). This CDR3 has 15 amino acids. This CDR3 reads CASSPGLAGVHEQYF. The CDR3 bases are TGTGCCAGCAGCCCCGGACTAGCGGGAGTCCACGAGCAGTACTTC.